Given below is one TCR beta chain in context. The target antigen is unknown. The source of the sample is a study of cytomegalovirus exposure and HLA in healthy donors. Study-level results: HLA restriction was apparent for most CMV-associated TCR beta chains in a later analysis. The HLA-A and HLA-B alleles of most subjects were reportedly predicted accurately from TCR beta sequences. Among the most significant clusters, several appeared linked to common viral pathogens in a later analysis.

The CDR3 has 14 amino acids. V dropped 6 bases and J dropped 4 bases, with 16 bases sitting between them. The germline gives CDR1 ENHRY, CDR2 SYGVKD. Use of 60 Vbeta and 13 Jbeta primers characterized the PCR. Generated by immunoSEQ multiplex PCR, the TCRdb table keeps only in-frame clones and is missing some. This sample has about 72,000 clones, with approximately 70% found just once. Sequencing input: PBMCs. This clonotype was sampled from a man aged 35-49 years in good health and CMV-seropositive. This rearrangement joins TRBV10-3 to TRBJ2-7, with D possibly being TRBD1 (6 bases). The CDR3 is CAISPGGRIYEQYF. CDR3 in DNA: TGTGCCATCAGCCCTGGGGGCAGGATATACGAGCAGTACTTC.